This T cell receptor (beta chain) was recorded in a study of CD8 T cells in Susac syndrome. Per the germline V gene, CDR1 is SQVTM and CDR2 is ANQGSEA. The V end lost 3 bases, the J end lost 8 bases, and 16 bases lay between the germline ends. The CDR3 spans 13 residues. The RNA, about 0.45 to 1 ug, was put through reverse transcription using random hexamers. The CDR3 of TCR beta was amplified by immunoSEQ multiplex PCR across 54 Vbeta and 13 Jbeta. MiXCR, applied by TCRdb to the immunoSEQ multiplex PCR reads, yields one record per CDR3 protein. The sample yields around 190,000 distinct CDR3 sequences, over 85% seen once.

This clonotype was obtained from a human donor in good health. Material for sequencing was CD4+ T cells from PBMCs. This sequence joins TRBV29-1 and TRBJ1-2, with a possible D match to TRBD1 (6 bases). The CDR3 protein is CSVDADRKTGYTF. The CDR3 coding sequence is TGCAGCGTTGACGCGGACAGAAAGACCGGCTACACCTTC.